This T cell receptor beta chain came from a study of blood T cell repertoires in COVID-19. As for the study in general: Both acute and convalescent COVID-19 samples were obtained from the United States, Italy and Spain.

Original processing methods: Estimated nucleated cell counts came from reference gene primer amplification. Repertoires were generated with immunoSEQ multiplex PCR, while TCRdb's copy carries only in-frame clones and drops some. From that table come the V and J calls and clone size; the DNA was used to work out D and trimming. The sample carries roughly 250,000 clones, 87% recorded once. The trim removed 4 bases at V and 0 bases at J, leaving 12 bases unmatched. The germline V gene encodes CDR1 SGDLS and CDR2 YYNGEE. This CDR3 has 18 residues. The sequence was collected from a man between 60 and 75 years old who had recovered from COVID-19. The sequenced sample consisted of peripheral blood. The chain links TRBV9 to TRBJ1-4; 7 bases align to TRBD1. CDR3 in DNA: TGTGCCAGCAGCTTCACAGGGGAAGGTTTTGCAACTAATGAAAAACTGTTTTTT. Protein product: CASSFTGEGFATNEKLFF.